Shown below are 7 T cell receptor beta chains from a single sample sequenced in a study of long-term antiretroviral therapy in people with HIV. An immunoSEQ assay, version v3.0, was performed at survey level. Assay: immunoSEQ multiplex PCR; the TCRdb copy retains only in-frame clones and omits some. The sample holds tens of thousands of clones, around nine tenths seen once. Material: unsorted PBMCs, obtained 1.1 years after starting antiretroviral therapy. These receptor sequences come from a man aged 18 to 35 with HIV.

The rearrangement links TRBV10-2 to TRBJ1-5; TRBD1 is a possible D gene (5 bases). The CDR3 runs to 14 residues. Trimming removed 0 bases at V and 5 bases at J, with 8 bases between. CDR1 is WSHSY, CDR2 SAAADI, per germline. The CDR3 bases are TGCGCCAGCAGTGAGTCGAGCAGGGATCAGCCCCAGCATTTT. The encoded protein is CASSESSRDQPQHF.

The chain has TRBV19 and TRBJ2-7; 10 bases fit TRBD1. This CDR3 comprises 16 residues. CDR1 and CDR2 from the germline V gene are LNHDA and SQIVND (reference sequence). Trimming at V came to 5 bases and at J to 0 bases, leaving 7 bases not matched to a gene. The CDR3 DNA sequence: TGTGCCAGTAGTCCCGGGACAGGGGAGGCCTCCTACGAGCAGTACTTC. It specifies CASSPGTGEASYEQYF.

The V call is TRBV9, the J call TRBJ1-1, with TRBD1 as a possible D gene (5 bases). The germline gives CDR1 SGDLS, CDR2 YYNGEE. The CDR3 runs to 13 residues. V was cut by 4 bases and J by 11 bases, with 18 bases left in between. CDR3 region: CASSSGAQGFAFF. CDR3 DNA sequence: TGTGCCAGCAGCTCCGGGGCGCAGGGTTTCGCTTTCTTT. Based on the CDR3 plus reference TRBV9 and TRBJ1-1, the full variable domain is DSGVTQTPKHLITATGQRVTLRCSPRSGDLSVYWYQQSLDQGLQFLIQYYNGEERAKGNILERFSAQQFPDLHSELNLSSLELGDSALYFCASSSGAQGFAFFGQGTRLTVV.

This clone has more than one count but fewer than ten. One end of the junction does not line up with germline, which may come from a read error. Different DNA sequences within this sample yield the same CDR3. This chain connects TRBV7-7 to TRBJ2-1, with 8 nucleotides matching TRBD1. Germline assignment: CDR1 SSHAT and CDR2 FNYEAQ (reference sequence). The CDR3 is 13 residues long. This CDR3 is CASSFGTGNEQFF. DNA for the CDR3: TGTGCTAGCAGCTTCGGGACAGGAAATGAGCAGTTCTTC.

About this clone: A read error may account for a junction end that differs from germline. The chain carries TRBV7-7 and TRBJ2-1; D perhaps matches TRBD2 (6 bases). The V gene's germline CDR1 is SSHAT and CDR2 FNYEAQ (reference sequence). The CDR3 spans 14 residues. The CDR3 DNA is TGTGCTAGCAGCTTAGCTAGAGGTTCGGGACTCCCGGTCTTC. It encodes CASSLARGSGLPVF.

The chain uses TRBV2 and TRBJ1-1; weak D call: TRBD1 (5 bases). This CDR3 contains 15 residues. The V gene lost 2 bases and the J gene lost 3 bases, with 13 bases spanning the gap. Germline V gene sequence: CDR1 SNHLY, CDR2 FYNNEI. CDR3 nucleotide sequence: TGTGCCAGCAGTGAAAGGGGAGGGGCTGACACTGAAGCTTTCTTT. Translation: CASSERGGADTEAFF. Full variable domain (remainder filled in from reference TRBV2 and TRBJ1-1): EPEVTQTPSHQVTQMGQEVILRCVPISNHLYFYWYRQILGQKVEFLVSFYNNEISEKSEIFDDQFSVERPDGSNFTLKIRSTKLEDSAMYFCASSERGGADTEAFFGQGTRLTVV.

The chain joins TRBV7-9 to TRBJ2-4; 8 bases line up with TRBD2. CDR3 length equals 16 residues. With V trimmed by 3 bases and J by 6 bases, 10 bases remained unmatched. The germline CDR1 and CDR2 sequences are SEHNR and FQNEAQ (reference sequence). CDR3 residues: CASSFTRGTRVNIQYF. The CDR3 DNA follows: TGTGCCAGCAGCTTTACGCGCGGGACTAGGGTAAACATTCAGTACTTC.